This T cell receptor beta chain was sequenced for a study of tumor and adjacent non-tumor tissue in lung cancer. Turning to this clonotype: This clone may be a read error of a much larger clone one base away.

The germline V gene has CDR1 SGHVS and CDR2 FQNEAQ. The length of the CDR3 is 17 residues. With 4 bases removed from V and 0 bases from J, the gap between germline ends came to 19 bases. A modified ARM-PCR protocol with three rounds of nested PCR amplified TCRbeta. TCRdb itself ran the multiplex PCR reads through MiXCR, one entry per CDR3 protein. This table has 77,000 or so distinct CDR3 sequences, under 85% appearing once. No cell sorting was done before RNA was extracted from the tissue. This sequence originates from a woman between 50 and 59 years old with non-small cell lung cancer. Source material: lung tumor tissue. The V call is TRBV7-8, the J call TRBJ2-7, with a possible D match to TRBD1 (6 bases). This chain's CDR3 is CASSYSTGQAGSYEQYF. In DNA, the CDR3 is TGTGCCAGCAGCTACTCAACGGGACAAGCCGGCTCCTACGAGCAGTACTTC.